These 24 T cell receptor beta chains share one sample of origin, sequenced in a study of beta chain features in type 1 diabetes. Study results and limitations: Moderately but significantly shorter TCRB CDR3s were found in Type 1 diabetes patients in all four CD4+ subsets.

Expressed TCRB transcripts got sequenced, as all isolated RNA was reverse transcribed. Only in-frame clones appear in the TCRdb table, and some are missing; sequencing was by immunoSEQ multiplex PCR. The sample lists fewer than 350,000 clones; about 15% were seen once. No antigens are known for them. The sequencing sample was made of naive CD4+ T cells from blood. The receptors stem from a man in his late teens or twenties with type 1 diabetes.

The rearrangement links TRBV4-2 to TRBJ2-1; 9 bases fit TRBD2. Germline CDR1 and CDR2: LGHNA and YNFKEQ. Unmatched junction bases numbered 13, after V lost 4 bases and J lost 9 bases. CDR3 length: 16 amino acids. CDR3 sequence: CASSPAAGGEDFEQFF. As DNA, the CDR3 is TGTGCCAGCAGCCCAGCAGCGGGAGGTGAAGATTTTGAGCAGTTCTTC.

This clone was picked up a small number of times. The chain links TRBV28 to TRBJ2-5; maybe TRBD2 (7 bases). The CDR3 spans 16 residues. V was cut by 6 bases and J by 3 bases, with 20 bases left in between. Per the germline V gene, CDR1 is MDHEN and CDR2 is SYDVKM. This CDR3 is CASRNPLWGGKETQYF. CDR3 bases: TGTGCCAGCAGAAATCCTCTATGGGGGGGCAAAGAGACCCAGTACTTC.

This clone was counted a few times. This chain uses TRBV10-3 with TRBJ2-1, with D hard to call. Per germline, CDR1 ENHRY and CDR2 SYGVKD. There are 11 residues in the CDR3. V lost 4 bases to trimming and J lost 7 bases, with 5 bases between them. The CDR3 nucleotides read TGTGCCATCAGTGCATCAAATGAGCAGTTCTTC. It is translated as CAISASNEQFF.

J is TRBJ2-2 and V is TRBV4-1, with 8 bases aligning to TRBD2. V shed 2 bases and J 7 bases; nucleotides not matched to a gene: 6. CDR1 MGHRA and CDR2 YSYEKL come from the germline V gene. CDR3 length equals 15 residues. CDR3 DNA: TGCGCCAGCAGCCAACTAGCGGGTAAAAGCGGGGAGCTGTTTTTT. This gives the protein CASSQLAGKSGELFF.

This clone was observed a few times. This chain uses TRBV23-1 with TRBJ2-3; 9 bases line up with TRBD2. TRBV23-1 falls under the ORF class, with uncertain function. Unmatched junction bases numbered 4, after V lost 5 bases and J lost 1 base. The CDR3 loop spans 15 amino acids. The CDR3: CASSGIAGGTDTQYF. The CDR3, as DNA: TGCGCCAGCAGTGGGATAGCGGGGGGCACAGATACGCAGTATTTT.

The chain couples TRBV28 to TRBJ2-6; D is unresolved. CDR1 is MDHEN and CDR2 is SYDVKM in the germline V gene. The CDR3 length is 15 residues. Deletions cut 2 bases from V and 0 bases from J, with 5 bases between. Here the CDR3 reads CASSLSSSGANVLTF. The CDR3 DNA is TGTGCCAGCAGTTTAAGTAGCTCTGGGGCCAACGTCCTGACTTTC.

This sequence joins TRBV9 and TRBJ2-7; weak D call: TRBD1 (5 bases). Germline V CDR1 and CDR2: SGDLS, YYNGEE. This CDR3 comprises 12 residues. The V end was cut by 3 bases, the J end by 3 bases, with 7 bases between. This chain's CDR3 is CASSDQGYEQYF. Here the CDR3 DNA reads TGTGCCAGCAGCGACCAGGGCTACGAGCAGTACTTC.

This rearrangement joins TRBV2 to TRBJ1-5, with D perhaps TRBD1 (6 bases). Germline-derived CDR1 and CDR2 are SNHLY and FYNNEI. The V end was cut by 2 bases, the J end by 4 bases, with 12 bases between. This CDR3 spans 15 amino acids. The CDR3 loop is CASSERGSGNQPQHF. In nucleotides, the CDR3 is TGTGCCAGCAGTGAAAGGGGGTCTGGAAATCAGCCCCAGCATTTT.

There are a few counts of this clone. The rearrangement uses TRBV28 and TRBJ2-1; D possibly corresponds to TRBD2 (5 bases). CDR3 size: 13 residues. Per germline, CDR1 MDHEN and CDR2 SYDVKM. Trimming cost V 5 bases and J 6 bases, with 11 bases left between them. The DNA of the CDR3 is TGTGCCAGCAGTCTCGGACTGTCCAATGAGCAGTTCTTC. As protein: CASSLGLSNEQFF.

This clone was seen a handful of times. The V call is TRBV6-5, the J call TRBJ1-5, with D maybe TRBD1 (5 bases). Per germline, CDR1 MNHEY and CDR2 SVGAGI. Trimming removed 7 bases from V and 7 bases from J, with 14 bases in between. The CDR3 contains 13 residues. The CDR3: CASKKGLKQPQHF. CDR3 bases: TGTGCCAGCAAGAAGGGACTTAAGCAGCCCCAGCATTTT.

This rearrangement joins TRBV30 to TRBJ2-7, with 9 bases that match TRBD1. The V segment lost 0 bases and the J segment 10 bases; nucleotides outside the gene matches: 7. Germline loops: CDR1 GTSNPN, CDR2 SVGIG (reference sequence). There are 13 residues in the CDR3. The CDR3 coding sequence is TGTGCCTGGAGTGTAGGGGACAGGGTACGACAGTACTTC. Translating gives CAWSVGDRVRQYF.

V and J are TRBV2 and TRBJ2-7; D is undetermined. V was cut by 6 bases and J by 3 bases, with 9 bases left in between. The CDR3 is 12 residues long. Germline values: CDR1 SNHLY, CDR2 FYNNEI. The CDR3 protein is CASRQNYYEQYF. CDR3 bases: TGTGCCAGCAGACAGAATTACTACGAGCAGTACTTC.

This sequence joins TRBV19 and TRBJ2-7, with D uncertain. Germline CDR1 is LNHDA and CDR2 is SQIVND (reference sequence). Trimming left V 5 bases short and J 2 bases short, with 10 bases between. CDR3 length: 13 amino acids. The CDR3 spells CASSFDNTYEQYF. The CDR3 DNA reads as TGTGCCAGTAGTTTCGACAACACCTACGAGCAGTACTTC.

The CDR3 DNA is TGTGCCATCAGTGAGTCGACTAGCGGCCTGCACGAGCAGTACTTC. Translated, it gives CAISESTSGLHEQYF. The chain recombines TRBV10-3 with TRBJ2-7; 9 nucleotides agree with TRBD2. Germline lookup yields CDR1 ENHRY and CDR2 SYGVKD. V shed 0 bases and J 5 bases; nucleotides not matched to a gene: 5. This CDR3 is 15 amino acids long.

There are a few counts of this clone. The V call is TRBV2, the J call TRBJ2-7; 10 positions match TRBD2. Germline V gives CDR1 SNHLY, CDR2 FYNNEI. The CDR3 spans 15 residues. V was clipped by 7 bases and J by 2 bases; unmatched bases: 8. The CDR3 spells CASMPGLAGAYEQYF. The CDR3 coding sequence is TGTGCCAGCATGCCCGGGCTAGCGGGGGCCTACGAGCAGTACTTC. The variable domain in full, completed from reference TRBV2 and TRBJ2-7, reads EPEVTQTPSHQVTQMGQEVILRCVPISNHLYFYWYRQILGQKVEFLVSFYNNEISEKSEIFDDQFSVERPDGSNFTLKIRSTKLEDSAMYFCASMPGLAGAYEQYFGPGTRLTVT.

The rearrangement joins TRBV18 to TRBJ2-1, with a possible D match to TRBD2 (5 bases). From germline, CDR1 is KGHSH and CDR2 LQKENI. With 0 bases removed from V and 9 bases from J, the gap between germline ends came to 9 bases. The CDR3 is 13 residues long. CDR3 amino acids: CASSPPNEGEQFF. The DNA of the CDR3 is TGTGCCAGCTCACCACCGAACGAGGGTGAGCAGTTCTTC.

In this sample, this clone turned up a few times. The chain carries TRBV28 and TRBJ1-1; 7 nucleotides align to TRBD1. Looked up from germline, CDR1 is MDHEN and CDR2 is SYDVKM. The V segment lost 6 bases and the J segment 4 bases; nucleotides outside the gene matches: 5. The CDR3 consists of 13 residues. The CDR3 loop reads CASRPGQPTEAFF. CDR3 bases: TGTGCCAGCAGGCCGGGACAGCCCACTGAAGCTTTCTTT.

V and J are TRBV30 and TRBJ1-2; weak D call: TRBD1 (6 bases). With 6 bases removed from V and 4 bases from J, the gap between germline ends came to 15 bases. The V gene's germline CDR1 is GTSNPN and CDR2 SVGIG (reference sequence). This CDR3 region has 13 residues. The DNA of the CDR3 is TGTGCCTGTTCGGGGGGCCATAGCTATGGCTACACCTTC. Translating gives CACSGGHSYGYTF.

J is TRBJ1-2 and V is TRBV6-6; TRBD1 matches 10 bases. This CDR3 has 15 amino acids. Germline CDR1 and CDR2: MNHNY and SVGAGI (reference sequence). The trim removed 2 bases at V and 6 bases at J, leaving 6 bases unmatched. The DNA for the CDR3 is TGTGCCAGCAGTTACCCGCGACAGGGGGCAGATGGCTACACCTTC. It translates to CASSYPRQGADGYTF.

This chain uses TRBV30 with TRBJ1-2; possibly TRBD1 for D (6 bases). This CDR3 has 13 residues. The V gene lost 2 bases and the J gene lost 2 bases, with 9 bases spanning the gap. Germline CDR1 GTSNPN, CDR2 SVGIG (reference sequence). For the CDR3, the DNA is TGTGCCTGGAGTCGCGACAGGAACTATGGCTACACCTTC. Its translation is CAWSRDRNYGYTF.

This clone was seen only a few times. The chain links TRBV5-4 to TRBJ1-1; D is perhaps TRBD1 (5 bases). The CDR3 has 16 amino acids. CDR1 and CDR2 (germline): SGHNT, YYREEE (reference sequence). The V end was cut by 0 bases, the J end by 0 bases, with 12 bases between. CDR3 in DNA: TGTGCCAGCAGCTTGGCAGGGCTGGGGATGAACACTGAAGCTTTCTTT. It specifies CASSLAGLGMNTEAFF. The whole variable domain, remainder taken from reference TRBV5-4 and TRBJ1-1, is ETGVTQSPTHLIKTRGQQVTLRCSSQSGHNTVSWYQQALGQGPQFIFQYYREEENGRGNFPPRFSGLQFPNYSSELNVNALELDDSALYLCASSLAGLGMNTEAFFGQGTRLTVV.

The chain recombines TRBV5-1 with TRBJ2-1; D may be TRBD1 (5 bases). Trimming took off 2 bases at V and 4 bases at J, with 7 bases between the two ends. Germline-derived CDR1 and CDR2 are SGHRS and YFSETQ. The CDR3 loop spans 13 amino acids. This CDR3 is CASSFPGYNEQFF. CDR3 in DNA: TGCGCCAGCAGCTTCCCAGGGTACAATGAGCAGTTCTTC.

The genes are TRBV5-1 and TRBJ1-5; D is perhaps TRBD1 (6 bases). CDR1 and CDR2 (germline): SGHRS, YFSETQ. The CDR3 has 14 amino acids. V gave up 4 bases and J gave up 7 bases, with 15 bases separating them. The CDR3 sequence is CASSPGGLGQPQHF. The CDR3 DNA follows: TGCGCCAGCAGCCCGGGGGGCCTCGGGCAGCCCCAGCATTTT.

Only a few counts were recorded for this clone. The chain is built from TRBV27 and TRBJ1-5, with a possible D match to TRBD1 (6 bases). The CDR3 runs 15 residues. Trimming cost V 7 bases and J 2 bases, with 15 bases left between them. Germline V gene data show CDR1 as MNHEY and CDR2 as SMNVEV (reference sequence). CDR3: CASKRQVAGNQPQHF. The CDR3, as DNA: TGTGCCAGCAAAAGACAGGTGGCGGGCAATCAGCCCCAGCATTTT.